This T cell receptor (beta chain) was captured in a study of blood T cells in healthy people across ages. Germline V gene data show CDR1 as SGHRS and CDR2 as YFSETQ. There are 18 residues in the CDR3. With V trimmed by 6 bases and J by 0 bases, 10 bases remained unmatched. With a J-beta primer mix and a sample-barcoded 5' primer, a second PCR ran about 7 to 12 cycles. TCRdb ran MiXCR on the 5' RACE reads and lists one entry per CDR3 protein. The sample yields fewer than 2 million distinct CDR3 sequences, 30% to 40% seen once. In each sample, at least 6 million PBMCs were isolated. This clonotype was seen a few times.

The specimen was blood. This receptor was taken from a human donor in good health. V and J are TRBV5-1 and TRBJ2-3, with TRBD2 matching over 13 bases. CDR3 coding DNA: TGCGCCAGCAACCCCGGGACTAGCGGGGTAGCTAGCACAGATACGCAGTATTTT. Its protein product is CASNPGTSGVASTDTQYF.